The entry that follows covers one TCR beta chain sequence. The target antigen is unknown. The CDR3 consists of 16 residues. Germline CDR1 reads MNHNS; CDR2 reads SASEGT. V dropped 0 bases and J dropped 1; count of bases not matched to a gene: 4. These data come from a study of cytomegalovirus exposure and HLA in healthy donors. At the level of the study: Researchers found that under 90% of some 400 genotyped donors fell within the Caucasian-associated ancestry cluster. Study-level points and caveats: Later work found most CMV-associated TCR beta chains apparently HLA-restricted. Cytomegalovirus association was assigned to more than 150 TCR beta chains.

PCR used 60 Vbeta primers and 13 Jbeta primers. The data were produced by immunoSEQ multiplex PCR, yet TCRdb's version contains in-frame clones alone and is incomplete. The table has roughly 160,000 clones, approximately 79% seen once. This TCR derives from a male donor in good health and CMV-seronegative. The sample consisted of PBMCs. The chain links TRBV6-1 to TRBJ1-1; the match to TRBD1 covers 8 bases. The CDR3 DNA is TGTGCCAGCAGTGAAGCGATCGGACAGGGGAACACTGAAGCTTTCTTT. Encoded protein: CASSEAIGQGNTEAFF.